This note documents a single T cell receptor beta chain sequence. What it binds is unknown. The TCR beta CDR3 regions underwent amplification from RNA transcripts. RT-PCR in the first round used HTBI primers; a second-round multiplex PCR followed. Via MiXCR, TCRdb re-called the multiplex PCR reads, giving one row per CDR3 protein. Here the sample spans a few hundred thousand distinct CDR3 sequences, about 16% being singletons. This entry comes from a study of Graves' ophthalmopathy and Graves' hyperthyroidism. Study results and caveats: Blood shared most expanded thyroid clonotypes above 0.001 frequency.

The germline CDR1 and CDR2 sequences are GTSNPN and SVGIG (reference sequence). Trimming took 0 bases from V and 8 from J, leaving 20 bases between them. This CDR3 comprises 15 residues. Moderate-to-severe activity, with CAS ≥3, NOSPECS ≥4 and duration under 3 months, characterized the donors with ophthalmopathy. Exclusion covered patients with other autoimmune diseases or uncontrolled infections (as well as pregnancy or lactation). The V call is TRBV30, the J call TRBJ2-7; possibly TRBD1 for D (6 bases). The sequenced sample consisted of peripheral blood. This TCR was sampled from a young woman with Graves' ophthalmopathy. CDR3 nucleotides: TGTGCCTGGAGTGTAGCAGGACAGCTACTGGGGCAGCAGTACTTC. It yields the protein CAWSVAGQLLGQQYF.